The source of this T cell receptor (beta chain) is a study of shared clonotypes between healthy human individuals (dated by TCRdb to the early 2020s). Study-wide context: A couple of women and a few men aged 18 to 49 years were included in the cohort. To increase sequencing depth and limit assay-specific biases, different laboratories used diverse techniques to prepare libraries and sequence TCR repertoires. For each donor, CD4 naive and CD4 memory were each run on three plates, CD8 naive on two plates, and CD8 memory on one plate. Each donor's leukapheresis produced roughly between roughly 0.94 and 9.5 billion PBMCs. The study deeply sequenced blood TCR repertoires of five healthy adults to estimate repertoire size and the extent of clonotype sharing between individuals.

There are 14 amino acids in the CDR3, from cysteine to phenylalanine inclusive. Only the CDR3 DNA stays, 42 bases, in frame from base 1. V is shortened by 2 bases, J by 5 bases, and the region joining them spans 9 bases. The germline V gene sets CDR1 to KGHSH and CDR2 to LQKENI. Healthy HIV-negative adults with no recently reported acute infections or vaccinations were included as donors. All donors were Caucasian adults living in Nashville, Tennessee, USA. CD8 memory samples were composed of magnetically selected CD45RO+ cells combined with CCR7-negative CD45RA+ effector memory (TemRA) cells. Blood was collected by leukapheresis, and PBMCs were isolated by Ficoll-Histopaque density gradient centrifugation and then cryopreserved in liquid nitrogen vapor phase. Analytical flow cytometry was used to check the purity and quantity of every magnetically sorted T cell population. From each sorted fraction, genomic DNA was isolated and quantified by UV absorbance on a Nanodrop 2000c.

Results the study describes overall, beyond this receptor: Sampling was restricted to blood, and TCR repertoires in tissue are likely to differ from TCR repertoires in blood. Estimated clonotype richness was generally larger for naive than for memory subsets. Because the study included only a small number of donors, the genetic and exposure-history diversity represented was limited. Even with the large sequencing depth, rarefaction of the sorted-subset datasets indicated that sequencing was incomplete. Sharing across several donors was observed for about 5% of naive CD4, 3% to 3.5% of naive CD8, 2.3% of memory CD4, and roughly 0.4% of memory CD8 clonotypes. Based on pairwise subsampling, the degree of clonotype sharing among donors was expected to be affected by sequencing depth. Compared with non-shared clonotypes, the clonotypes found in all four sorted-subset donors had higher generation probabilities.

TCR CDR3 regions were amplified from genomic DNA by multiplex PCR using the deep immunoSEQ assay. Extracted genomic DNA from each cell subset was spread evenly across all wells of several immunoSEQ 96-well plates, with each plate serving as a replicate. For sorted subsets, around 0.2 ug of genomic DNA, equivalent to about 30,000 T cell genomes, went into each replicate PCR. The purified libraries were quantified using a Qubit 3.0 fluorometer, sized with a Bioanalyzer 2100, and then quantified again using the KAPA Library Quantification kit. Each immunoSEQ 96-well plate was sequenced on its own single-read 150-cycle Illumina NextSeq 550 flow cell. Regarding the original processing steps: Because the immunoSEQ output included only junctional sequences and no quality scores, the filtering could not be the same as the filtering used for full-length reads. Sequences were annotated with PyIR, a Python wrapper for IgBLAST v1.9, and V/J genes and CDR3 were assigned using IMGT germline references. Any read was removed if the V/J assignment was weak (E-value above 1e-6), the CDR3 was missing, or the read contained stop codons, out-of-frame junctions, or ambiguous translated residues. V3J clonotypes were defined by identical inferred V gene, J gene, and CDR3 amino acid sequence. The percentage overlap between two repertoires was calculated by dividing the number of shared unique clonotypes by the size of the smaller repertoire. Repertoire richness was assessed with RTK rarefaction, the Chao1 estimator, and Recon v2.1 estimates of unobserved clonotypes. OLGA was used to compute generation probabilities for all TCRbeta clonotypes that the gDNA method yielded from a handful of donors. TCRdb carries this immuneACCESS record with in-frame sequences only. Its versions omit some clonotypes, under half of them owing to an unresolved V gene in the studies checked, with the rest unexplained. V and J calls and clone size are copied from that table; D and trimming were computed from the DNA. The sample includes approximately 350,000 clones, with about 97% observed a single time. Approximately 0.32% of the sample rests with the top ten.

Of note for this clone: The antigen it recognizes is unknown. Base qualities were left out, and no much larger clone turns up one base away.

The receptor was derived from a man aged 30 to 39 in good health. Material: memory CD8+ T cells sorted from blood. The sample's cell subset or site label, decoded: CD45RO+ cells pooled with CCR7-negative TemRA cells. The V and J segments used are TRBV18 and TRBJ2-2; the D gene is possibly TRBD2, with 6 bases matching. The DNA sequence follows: TGTGCCAGCTCACCAAATAGCGGAACCGGGGAGCTGTTTTTT. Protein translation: CASSPNSGTGELFF.